This T cell receptor (beta chain) was identified during a study of response to subunit inactivated influenza vaccine. Overall study results and limits: Authors proposed each seasonal influenza vaccination draws in few new T cells.

CDR1 is LNHNV and CDR2 is YYDKDF in the germline V gene (reference sequence). The germline V and J ends were trimmed by 5 bases and 8 bases, with 10 bases remaining between them. CDR3 length: 12 amino acids. A single record per CDR3 protein comes from TCRdb applying MiXCR to the RT-PCR reads. The sample has hundreds of thousands of distinct CDR3 sequences; less than 8% are singletons. Notes on this clonotype: The antigen is unknown.

This chain uses TRBV15 with TRBJ2-1; tentatively, D is TRBD1 or TRBD2 (5 bases each). The TCR comes from a man aged 50 to 75 who received an inactivated influenza vaccine. The specimen comprised PBMCs from blood, sampled less than 25 months after vaccination. The CDR3, as DNA: TGTGCCACCAGCTACGTGGGGGATGAGCAGTTCTTC. Amino acids: CATSYVGDEQFF.